This T cell receptor beta chain was captured in a study of blood T cell repertoires in COVID-19. Some clones are missing from TCRdb's copy, which holds only in-frame ones; the method was immunoSEQ multiplex PCR. The repertoire consists of about 110,000 clones, with approximately 81% occurring once and the leading ten covering roughly 1.4%. The origin of this receptor is a man in his forties with acute or convalescent COVID-19. The source material was peripheral blood.

The CDR3 reads CASRSGTAPYEQYF. The CDR3 DNA reads TGTGCCAGCAGGTCCGGGACAGCTCCCTACGAGCAGTACTTC. The chain has TRBV28 and TRBJ2-7; TRBD1 matches 7 bases. Germline V gene data show CDR1 as MDHEN and CDR2 as SYDVKM. This CDR3 has 14 amino acids. The junction had 7 bases not matched to a gene; V was cut back by 6 bases and J by 2 bases.